This T cell receptor beta chain was recorded in a study of cytomegalovirus exposure and HLA in healthy donors. The PCR had 60 Vbeta and 13 Jbeta primers. Repertoires were generated with immunoSEQ multiplex PCR, while TCRdb's copy carries only in-frame clones and drops some. The sample yields 150,000 to 200,000 clones, about 80% seen once. Germline V gene lookup returns CDR1 WNHNN and CDR2 SYGVQD (reference sequence). Trimming took off 2 bases at V and 4 bases at J, with 8 bases between the two ends. The CDR3 has 13 residues. The chain couples TRBV10-1 to TRBJ1-2, with a weak D call TRBD1 (6 bases). This clonotype was sampled from a woman between 45 and 60 years old in good health and CMV-seronegative. The specimen sequenced was PBMCs. The CDR3 bases are TGCGCCAGCAGTGAGGACAGGCCCTATGGCTACACCTTC. This gives the protein CASSEDRPYGYTF.